This TCR beta chain was recorded in a study of blood T cell repertoires in COVID-19. Study-level information: Sources were T cells, B-cell-depleted T cells, or PBMCs; the material itself was cDNA or gDNA.

Sequencing was performed with immunoSEQ multiplex PCR; in TCRdb, only in-frame clones are kept and a portion is missing. In the table there are 310,000 or so clones, approximately 90% of which are singletons. Resolution of symptoms, clearance, or two negative PCRs was present in recovered Cohort 3 donors. The CDR3 extends over 17 amino acids. The germline V gene encodes CDR1 KGHDR and CDR2 SFDVKD. J was trimmed by 4 bases and V by 3 bases; bases with no gene match: 6. The TCR comes from a middle-aged woman who had recovered from COVID-19. Specimen: PBMCs or T cells enriched from blood (not recorded which). The rearrangement uses TRBV24-1 and TRBJ2-2, with 11 bases lining up with TRBD1. The CDR3 loop is CATSDPWTGGSTGELFF. The DNA for the CDR3 is TGTGCCACCAGTGATCCCTGGACAGGGGGCAGCACCGGGGAGCTGTTTTTT.